Shown below are 26 T cell receptor beta chains from a single sample sequenced in a study of T-cell reconstitution after alpha-beta-depleted transplantation in children. A library of TCRbeta sequences, prepared with unique molecular identifiers, was generated. TCRdb processed the PCR reads anew with MiXCR; each CDR3 protein has one entry. The profile shows 700,000 to 950,000 distinct CDR3 sequences, around 17% of them singletons. The sample was PBMCs, mostly from graft donor cells, taken 360 days after TCRalphabeta/CD19-depleted stem cell transplant. These receptor sequences come from a male patient younger than 18 who had a stem cell transplant for acute lymphoblastic leukemia, so the T cells may come from the graft donor.

This clonotype has only a few counts. The CDR3, as DNA: TGTGCCATCAGTGAGTGGGGGATTGACACCGGGGAGCTGTTTTTT. This codes for CAISEWGIDTGELFF. This chain links TRBV10-3 with TRBJ2-2, with D perhaps assigned TRBD1 or TRBD2 (5 bases each). Trimming removed 1 base from V and 3 bases from J, with 9 bases in between. CDR3 length: 15 amino acids. Germline values: CDR1 ENHRY, CDR2 SYGVKD.

This clonotype was seen a few times. This chain joins TRBV9 and TRBJ1-4; 7 bases line up with TRBD1. The V segment lost 0 bases and the J segment 4 bases; nucleotides outside the gene matches: 9. CDR3 length equals 17 residues. Germline V lookup: CDR1 SGDLS, CDR2 YYNGEE. The DNA of the CDR3 is TGTGCCAGCAGCGTAGAATTTAGGGGACAGCGTAATGAAAAACTGTTTTTT. Translation gives CASSVEFRGQRNEKLFF.

This clonotype was counted only a few times. The chain employs TRBV20-1 and TRBJ2-5; 8 nucleotides match TRBD1. Per the germline V gene, CDR1 is DFQATT and CDR2 is SNEGSKA (reference sequence). The CDR3 has 15 residues. The V gene end was trimmed by 5 bases and the J gene end by 2 bases; junction bases not matched to a gene: 10. CDR3 amino acids: CSALDRVKSQETQYF. The CDR3 DNA sequence: TGCAGTGCTCTGGACAGGGTTAAATCACAAGAGACCCAGTACTTC.

This clonotype was seen only a few times. The chain couples TRBV6-1 to TRBJ1-1; no clear D gene. Germline CDR1 MNHNS, CDR2 SASEGT. The CDR3 sequence is 14 residues long. The V end was cut by 1 base, the J end by 0 bases, with 6 bases between. The CDR3 nucleotides read TGTGCCAGCAGTGAAGGAGGCTTGAACACTGAAGCTTTCTTT. This codes for CASSEGGLNTEAFF.

This clonotype occurred a few times. The chain is built from TRBV7-2 and TRBJ2-1; weak D call: TRBD2 (6 bases). Per germline, CDR1 SGHTA and CDR2 FQGNSA. This CDR3 comprises 16 residues. The V end lost 4 bases, the J end lost 0 bases, and 13 bases lay between the germline ends. The CDR3 is CASSSIGTFSYNEQFF. CDR3 nucleotide sequence: TGTGCCAGCAGCTCAATTGGGACTTTCTCCTACAATGAGCAGTTCTTC.

The chain carries TRBV4-1 and TRBJ2-2; 10 bases match TRBD2. The CDR3 covers 17 residues. Germline V gene sequence: CDR1 MGHRA, CDR2 YSYEKL. J lost 5 bases, V lost 0 bases, and 6 bases had no gene match. As DNA, the CDR3 is TGCGCCAGCAGCCAAGATGCGACTAGCGGGTATACCGGGGAGCTGTTTTTT. Translating it yields CASSQDATSGYTGELFF.

This clonotype was recorded a few times. The rearrangement joins TRBV15 to TRBJ2-5; D uncertain. The CDR3 runs to 15 residues. CDR1 is LNHNV and CDR2 is YYDKDF in the germline V gene (reference sequence). V dropped 0 bases and J dropped 1 base, with 9 bases sitting between them. Here the CDR3 reads CATSRERSVQETQYF. CDR3 DNA sequence: TGTGCCACCAGCAGAGAAAGGAGCGTCCAAGAGACCCAGTACTTC.

The DNA of the CDR3 is TGCAGTGCAGCCACACATAGCGGAGAAAGTAGCACAGATACGCAGTATTTT. It specifies CSAATHSGESSTDTQYF. This chain joins TRBV20-1 and TRBJ2-3; D possibly corresponds to TRBD2 (6 bases). The CDR3 is 17 amino acids. The germline V and J ends were trimmed by 6 bases and 0 bases, with 22 bases remaining between them. The germline V gene has CDR1 DFQATT and CDR2 SNEGSKA (reference sequence).

V gene TRBV12-5 combines with J gene TRBJ1-3, with TRBD1 identical over 11 bases. Germline CDR1 reads LGHNT; CDR2 reads FRNRAP. Losses at the gene ends were 0 bases for V and 8 bases for J; bases not matched to a gene: 6. This CDR3 region has 16 residues. CDR3: CASGLVAGTGGDTIYF. The DNA for the CDR3 is TGTGCTAGTGGTTTGGTAGCTGGGACAGGGGGTGACACCATATATTTT.

This chain joins TRBV12-3 or TRBV12-4 and TRBJ1-4, with 7 bases fitting TRBD1. Unmatched junction bases numbered 7, after V lost 8 bases and J lost 7 bases. The CDR3 totals 13 residues. CDR3 nucleotide sequence: TGTGCCAGCCGGCCAGGGACAGTTGAAAAACTGTTTTTT. This sequence encodes CASRPGTVEKLFF.

The rearrangement uses TRBV11-1 and TRBJ2-1; 9 bases are a match to TRBD2. Unmatched junction bases numbered 14, after V lost 5 bases and J lost 6 bases. Per the germline V gene, CDR1 is SGHAT and CDR2 is FQDESV (reference sequence). The CDR3 is 17 residues long. The CDR3 sequence is CASSTPPLAGLSNEQFF. The CDR3 DNA reads as TGTGCCAGCAGCACCCCCCCACTAGCGGGTTTATCCAATGAGCAGTTCTTC.

This clonotype was seen ten or more times. V is TRBV18 and J is TRBJ2-3; TRBD2 agrees at 13 bases. CDR1 KGHSH and CDR2 LQKENI come from the germline V gene. The CDR3 runs to 16 residues. The V segment lost 1 base and the J segment 5 bases; nucleotides outside the gene matches: 3. CDR3 region: CASSPLTSGRIDTQYF. In DNA form, the CDR3 reads TGTGCCAGCTCACCACTGACTAGCGGGAGGATAGATACGCAGTATTTT.

This clonotype was observed at least ten times. V is TRBV5-1 and J is TRBJ2-6; D is possibly TRBD1 (6 bases). The CDR3 runs to 18 residues. From germline, CDR1 is SGHRS and CDR2 YFSETQ. V was trimmed by 1 base and J by 2 bases, leaving 16 bases between them. CDR3: CASSLFGGEKTGANVLTF. In nucleotides, the CDR3 is TGCGCCAGCAGCTTGTTTGGGGGCGAAAAGACTGGGGCCAACGTCCTGACTTTC. The complete variable domain, with remaining parts taken from reference TRBV5-1 and TRBJ2-6, reads KAGVTQTPRYLIKTRGQQVTLSCSPISGHRSVSWYQQTPGQGLQFLFEYFSETQRNKGNFPGRFSGRQFSNSRSEMNVSTLELGDSALYLCASSLFGGEKTGANVLTFGAGSRLTVL.

In its sample, this clonotype was seen many times. The chain uses TRBV24-1 and TRBJ2-3; tentative D call: TRBD1 (6 bases). The V end was cut by 4 bases, the J end by 4 bases, with 14 bases between. The germline V gene has CDR1 KGHDR and CDR2 SFDVKD. The CDR3 contains 15 residues. This CDR3 is CATSEPGDGSDTQYF. The CDR3 DNA reads TGTGCCACCAGTGAACCAGGGGATGGGTCAGATACGCAGTATTTT.

V usage is TRBV5-1 and J usage is TRBJ1-1; possible D gene TRBD1, 6 bases. Germline V gives CDR1 SGHRS, CDR2 YFSETQ. Trimming removed 3 bases at V and 1 base at J, with 13 bases between. The CDR3 extends over 15 amino acids. DNA of the CDR3: TGCGCCAGCAGCTGGACCACAGGGAAGAACACTGAAGCTTTCTTT. Encoded protein: CASSWTTGKNTEAFF.

This clonotype was counted a few times. V gene TRBV4-2 combines with J gene TRBJ2-5, with D perhaps assigned TRBD1 or TRBD2 (5 bases each). V was shortened by 3 bases and J by 1 base, with 15 bases between the two germline ends. From germline, CDR1 is LGHNA and CDR2 YNFKEQ. There are 16 residues in the CDR3. The CDR3 DNA reads as TGTGCCAGCAGCCAGAGCTCGGGACCAAGCCAAGAGACCCAGTACTTC. Translated: CASSQSSGPSQETQYF.

This clonotype was seen a handful of times. The V call is TRBV13, the J call TRBJ2-7, with TRBD1 identical over 10 bases. CDR1 is PRHDT and CDR2 is FYEKMQ in the germline V gene (reference sequence). With 5 bases clipped from V and 7 bases from J, the junction kept 11 bases outside the gene matches. This CDR3 has 15 residues. CDR3 loop: CASSISGTGVEEQYF. Written as DNA, the CDR3 is TGTGCCAGCAGCATATCCGGGACAGGGGTAGAGGAGCAGTACTTC.

This clonotype was seen repeatedly, ten times or more. The rearrangement links TRBV6-5 to TRBJ2-1, with 7 bases that match TRBD2. CDR3 length equals 16 residues. Unmatched junction bases numbered 15, after V lost 4 bases and J lost 9 bases. Germline V lookup: CDR1 MNHEY, CDR2 SVGAGI. The CDR3 DNA reads as TGTGCCAGCAGTTTGCGCGGGGAGGGGTCTTTCACTGAGCAGTTCTTC. Amino acids: CASSLRGEGSFTEQFF.

This clonotype was recorded a few times. The CDR3, as DNA: TGCAGCGTTGCAAACAGGGCGGCGACTGAAGCTTTCTTT. It translates to CSVANRAATEAFF. The chain combines TRBV29-1 with TRBJ1-1; D is possibly TRBD1 (6 bases). The CDR3 is 13 amino acids. Trimming pared 4 bases from V and 5 bases from J, leaving 14 bases between. Germline CDR1 is SQVTM and CDR2 is ANQGSEA.

The rearrangement links TRBV7-7 to TRBJ2-3; 9 bases are shared with TRBD2. Germline CDR1 is SSHAT and CDR2 is FNYEAQ (reference sequence). There are 18 residues in the CDR3. With V trimmed by 2 bases and J by 0 bases, 9 bases remained unmatched. The CDR3 DNA follows: TGTGCCAGCAGCTTAAATAGCGGGAGCCCCTCTAGCACAGATACGCAGTATTTT. Translated, it gives CASSLNSGSPSSTDTQYF.

This rearrangement joins TRBV6-5 to TRBJ1-2; 9 bases line up with TRBD1. The CDR3 extends over 16 amino acids. V lost 6 bases to trimming and J lost 1 base; unmatched junction nucleotides: 9. Germline lookup yields CDR1 MNHEY and CDR2 SVGAGI. The CDR3 region is CASRSDRGILNYGYTF. For the CDR3, the DNA is TGTGCCAGCAGGTCTGACAGGGGGATCCTTAACTATGGCTACACCTTC.

The V and J genes are TRBV5-1 and TRBJ1-2, with 10 bases identical to TRBD1. The V gene end was trimmed by 0 bases and the J gene end by 6 bases; junction bases not matched to a gene: 2. This CDR3 region has 14 residues. In germline, CDR1 is SGHRS, CDR2 YFSETQ. Written as DNA, the CDR3 is TGCGCCAGCAGCTTGGGACAGGGGGCGCATGGCTACACCTTC. Residues: CASSLGQGAHGYTF.

This clonotype turned up a few times. The V call is TRBV7-9, the J call TRBJ2-7, with no clear D. There are 14 residues in the CDR3. Germline V gives CDR1 SEHNR, CDR2 FQNEAQ (reference sequence). Trimming took 4 bases from V and 4 from J, leaving 14 bases between them. The CDR3 coding sequence is TGTGCCAGCAGCTGGAAAGCACCACTTTACGAGCAGTACTTC. Translating gives CASSWKAPLYEQYF.

This clonotype was seen more than once but under ten times. V gene TRBV24-1 combines with J gene TRBJ2-1; 8 bases match TRBD2. Germline CDR1 and CDR2: KGHDR and SFDVKD. This CDR3 has 16 residues. V shed 3 bases and J 7 bases; nucleotides not matched to a gene: 10. The CDR3 DNA sequence: TGTGCCACCAGTGATCCGCGGGGGGTAGGGCCAAATGAGCAGTTCTTC. Residues: CATSDPRGVGPNEQFF.

This clonotype turned up a few times. The chain uses TRBV5-1 and TRBJ2-3; the match to TRBD2 covers 10 bases. The CDR3 is made up of 20 amino acids. V shed 0 bases, J shed 0 bases, and the junction held 13 bases outside the gene matches. The V gene's germline CDR1 is SGHRS and CDR2 YFSETQ. CDR3: CASSLGASGSLGRSTDTQYF. CDR3 coding DNA: TGCGCCAGCAGCTTGGGGGCTAGCGGGAGTTTGGGTAGGAGCACAGATACGCAGTATTTT.

This clonotype was seen only a few times. This rearrangement joins TRBV29-1 to TRBJ2-1, with a tentative D call TRBD1 (6 bases). The CDR3 runs 13 residues. Between the trimmed V and J ends, which lost 4 bases and 6 bases, there was a span of 13 bases. CDR1 is SQVTM, CDR2 ANQGSEA, per germline. The CDR3 is CSVVGDITNEQFF. The CDR3 nucleotides are TGCAGCGTTGTAGGGGACATAACCAATGAGCAGTTCTTC.